The 16 T cell receptor beta chains in this list originate from one sample, sequenced in a study of memory CD4+ T cells and cytomegalovirus serostatus (dated by TCRdb to between 2019 and 2020). The library was prepared using the immunoSEQ multiplex PCR assay. Not all clones reach the TCRdb copy of this immuneACCESS table, which keeps in-frame sequences only. Checked studies attribute under half of the gap to unresolved V genes and leave the rest unexplained. The sample includes about 82,000 clones, with 75% to 90% observed a single time. The ten largest account for less than 0.9% of the sample. Single viable CD3+CD4+CD8-CD45RO+ cells were sorted as memory CD4+ T cells on a FACSAria II. Source material: memory CD4+ T cells from blood. These receptors were collected from an adult in good health and CMV-seronegative.

This clone showed up just a few times. The chain is built from TRBV7-3 and TRBJ2-6, with unresolved D. The CDR3 has 14 amino acids. Per germline, CDR1 SGHTA and CDR2 FQGTGA. The V end was cut by 7 bases, the J end by 0 bases, with 7 bases between. CDR3 DNA sequence: TGTGCCAGCACCATGGCCTCTGGGGCCAACGTCCTGACTTTC. Encoded protein: CASTMASGANVLTF.

The chain uses TRBV27 and TRBJ2-3, with a tentative D call TRBD2 (6 bases). The V and J ends lost 6 bases and 3 bases respectively, with 10 bases between them. The germline V gene has CDR1 MNHEY and CDR2 SMNVEV (reference sequence). The CDR3 is 13 amino acids. The CDR3 here is CASSPGGTDTQYF. CDR3 nucleotides: TGTGCCAGCAGCCCTGGGGGGACAGATACGCAGTATTTT.

As concerns this clone: Distinct nucleotide sequences in the sample also encode this CDR3. The gene calls are TRBV5-1 and TRBJ2-1; D is unresolved. The CDR3 totals 13 residues. CDR1 and CDR2 (germline): SGHRS, YFSETQ. V was clipped by 0 bases and J by 5 bases, with 6 bases between them. CDR3 nucleotides: TGCGCCAGCAGCTTGGCGACAAACAATGAGCAGTTCTTC. Its protein product is CASSLATNNEQFF.

This clone was detected only a few times. This chain links TRBV30 with TRBJ1-5; D might be TRBD1 (5 bases). V was pared by 0 bases and J by 7 bases, with 10 bases between. The germline gives CDR1 GTSNPN, CDR2 SVGIG (reference sequence). The CDR3 has 13 residues. The CDR3 protein is CAWSVRGLQPQHF. CDR3 bases: TGTGCCTGGAGTGTACGGGGCCTCCAGCCCCAGCATTTT.

This chain links TRBV30 with TRBJ2-3; a weak D match, TRBD1 (5 bases). V lost 0 bases and J lost 3, with 13 bases in between. The CDR3 covers 15 residues. Germline V CDR1 and CDR2: GTSNPN, SVGIG (reference sequence). This CDR3 is CAWSVRSGLTDTQYF. In DNA form, the CDR3 reads TGTGCCTGGAGTGTAAGGTCAGGGTTGACAGATACGCAGTATTTT.

The chain recombines TRBV2 with TRBJ2-5; the match to TRBD2 covers 7 bases. CDR3 length: 15 amino acids. V shed 1 base and J 4 bases; nucleotides not matched to a gene: 6. From germline, CDR1 is SNHLY and CDR2 FYNNEI. In DNA form, the CDR3 reads TGTGCCAGCAGTGAAGGGGCTAGCGGTGCAGAGACCCAGTACTTC. Translated: CASSEGASGAETQYF. Using reference TRBV2 and TRBJ2-5 for the parts outside the CDR3, the full variable domain is EPEVTQTPSHQVTQMGQEVILRCVPISNHLYFYWYRQILGQKVEFLVSFYNNEISEKSEIFDDQFSVERPDGSNFTLKIRSTKLEDSAMYFCASSEGASGAETQYFGPGTRLLVL.

The chain employs TRBV6-5 and TRBJ2-1; TRBD1 is a possible D gene (5 bases). V lost 1 base and J 0 bases, leaving 10 bases between the germline ends. CDR3 length: 16 residues. Per germline, CDR1 MNHEY and CDR2 SVGAGI. The CDR3 DNA reads TGTGCCAGCAGTTACTTGGGTCAGGGCTCCTACAATGAGCAGTTCTTC. It encodes CASSYLGQGSYNEQFF.

The V call is TRBV19, the J call TRBJ1-5; possibly TRBD1 for D (5 bases). The germline V gene encodes CDR1 LNHDA and CDR2 SQIVND (reference sequence). The CDR3 is made up of 18 amino acids. Deletions cut 2 bases from V and 2 bases from J, with 19 bases between. The CDR3 DNA is TGTGCCAGTAGTATACGCCACGGGGAAATGGGACGCAATCAGCCCCAGCATTTT. Protein: CASSIRHGEMGRNQPQHF.

The chain uses TRBV4-2 and TRBJ1-1; possible D gene TRBD1, 5 bases. Trimming pared 0 bases from V and 0 bases from J, leaving 8 bases between. Germline V lookup: CDR1 LGHNA, CDR2 YNFKEQ. This CDR3 comprises 15 residues. CDR3 nucleotide sequence: TGTGCCAGCAGCCAAGAGGGGGGAATGAACACTGAAGCTTTCTTT. This gives the protein CASSQEGGMNTEAFF.

DNA of the CDR3: TGTGCCAGCAGCTTGGGACAGCCTTCTTTCGGCTACACCTTC. Encoded protein: CASSLGQPSFGYTF. The rearrangement uses TRBV9 and TRBJ1-2, with 7 bases that match TRBD1. The germline CDR1 and CDR2 sequences are SGDLS and YYNGEE. V dropped 4 bases and J dropped 8; count of bases not matched to a gene: 11. This CDR3 region has 14 residues.

This chain joins TRBV6-5 and TRBJ2-1; D gene uncertain. Germline-derived CDR1 and CDR2 are MNHEY and SVGAGI. This CDR3 is built from 13 residues. Between the trimmed V and J ends, which lost 4 bases and 5 bases, there was a span of 9 bases. The CDR3 DNA reads as TGTGCCAGCAGTTCTCCGGTTAACAATGAGCAGTTCTTC. This gives the protein CASSSPVNNEQFF.

The chain uses TRBV6-1 and TRBJ1-4; D unclear. The V gene lost 2 bases and the J gene lost 8 bases, with 15 bases spanning the gap. Germline assignment: CDR1 MNHNS and CDR2 SASEGT. The CDR3 is made up of 15 amino acids. For the CDR3, the DNA is TGTGCCAGCAGTGAATCGGGTTCCGCTCGGGAAAAACTGTTTTTT. Residues: CASSESGSAREKLFF.

The gene calls are TRBV10-1 and TRBJ2-3, with 7 bases matching TRBD2. The CDR3 length is 15 residues. The junction had 5 bases not matched to a gene; V was cut back by 3 bases and J by 2 bases. Germline CDR1 is WNHNN and CDR2 is SYGVQD (reference sequence). CDR3 region: CASSDGGGSTDTQYF. The CDR3, as DNA: TGCGCCAGCAGTGATGGCGGGGGATCCACAGATACGCAGTATTTT.

The chain joins TRBV30 to TRBJ2-2, with 13 nucleotides matching TRBD2. The CDR3 runs 16 residues. CDR1 is GTSNPN, CDR2 SVGIG, per germline (reference sequence). The junction had 6 bases not matched to a gene; V was cut back by 2 bases and J by 6 bases. The CDR3 loop reads CAWSWGLAGTAGELFF. CDR3 DNA: TGTGCCTGGAGTTGGGGACTAGCGGGGACAGCCGGGGAGCTGTTTTTT. Full variable domain (missing parts from reference TRBV30 and TRBJ2-2): SQTIHQWPATLVQPVGSPLSLECTVEGTSNPNLYWYRQAAGRGLQLLFYSVGIGQISSEVPQNLSASRPQDRQFILSSKKLLLSDSGFYLCAWSWGLAGTAGELFFGEGSRLTVL.

The chain couples TRBV5-5 to TRBJ2-7; maybe TRBD1 (6 bases). Germline V gene data show CDR1 as SGHKS and CDR2 as YYEKEE (reference sequence). The ends were cut back, 2 bases at V and 3 bases at J, with 15 bases in the middle. CDR3 length: 15 residues. CDR3 DNA: TGTGCCAGCAGCTTTTATCTACAGGGTGGCTACGAGCAGTACTTC. It specifies CASSFYLQGGYEQYF.

This chain connects TRBV7-2 to TRBJ1-1, with D possibly being TRBD1 (6 bases). This CDR3 is built from 14 residues. V lost 7 bases and J 1 base, leaving 13 bases between the germline ends. Germline assignment: CDR1 SGHTA and CDR2 FQGNSA. CDR3 nucleotide sequence: TGTGCCAGCATCCAGGGGACCGGGAACACTGAAGCTTTCTTT. It yields the protein CASIQGTGNTEAFF.